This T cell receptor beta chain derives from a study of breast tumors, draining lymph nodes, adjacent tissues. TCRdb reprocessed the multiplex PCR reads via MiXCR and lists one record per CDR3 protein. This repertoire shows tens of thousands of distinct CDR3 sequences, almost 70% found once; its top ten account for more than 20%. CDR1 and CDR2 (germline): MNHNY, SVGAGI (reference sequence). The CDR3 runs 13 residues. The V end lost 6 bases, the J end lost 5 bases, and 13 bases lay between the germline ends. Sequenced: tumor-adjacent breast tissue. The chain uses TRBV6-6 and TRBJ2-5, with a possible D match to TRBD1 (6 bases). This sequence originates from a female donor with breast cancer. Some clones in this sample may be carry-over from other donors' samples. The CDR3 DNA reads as TGTGCCAGCAGAAGGGCCCAGGGGGAGACCCAGTACTTC. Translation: CASRRAQGETQYF.